This T cell receptor beta chain emerged from a study of shared clonotypes between healthy human individuals (dated by TCRdb to the early 2020s). The study in broad terms: The cohort included three men and a couple of women between 18 and 49 years of age. For each donor, CD4 naive and CD4 memory were each run on three plates, CD8 naive on two plates, and CD8 memory on one plate. To increase sequencing depth and limit assay-specific biases, TCR repertoire library preparation and sequencing were carried out by different laboratories using diverse techniques. Each donor's leukapheresis produced roughly between roughly 0.85 and 9 billion PBMCs. Blood TCR repertoires of roughly 5 healthy adults were deeply sequenced to estimate repertoire size and the extent of clonotype sharing between individuals. Study-level results and caveats: Across a few donors, about 5.2% of naive CD4, around 3.3% of naive CD8, about 2.3% of memory CD4, and under 0.45% of memory CD8 clonotypes were shared. Only blood was sampled, and tissue TCR repertoires likely differ from those in blood. Pairwise subsampling indicated that sequencing depth was expected to affect the degree of clonotype sharing among donors. Incomplete sequencing was indicated by rarefaction of sorted-subset datasets, despite the large sequencing depth. Compared with non-shared clonotypes, clonotypes shared by all four sorted-subset donors had higher generation probabilities. Because the study included a small number of donors, the genetic and exposure-history diversity represented was limited. Larger estimated clonotype richness was generally found for naive subsets than for memory subsets.

Reading from cysteine to phenylalanine, the CDR3 counts 13 amino acids. Just the 39-base CDR3 DNA is kept, in frame starting at base 1. Between the V and J ends, shortened by 6 bases and 7 bases respectively, the junction contains 15 bases. The CDR1 and CDR2 encoded by the germline V gene are MRHNA and SNTAGT. TCR CDR3 regions were amplified from genomic DNA by multiplex PCR using the deep immunoSEQ assay. For each cell subset, the extracted genomic DNA was distributed evenly across all wells of several immunoSEQ 96-well plates, and each plate served as one replicate. For sorted subsets, each replicate PCR was loaded with approximately 200 ng genomic DNA, equivalent to about 33,000 T cell genomes. Purified libraries were quantified with a Qubit 3.0 fluorometer, sized on a Bioanalyzer 2100, and re-quantified with the KAPA Library Quantification kit. A separate single-read 150-cycle Illumina NextSeq 550 flow cell was used to sequence each immunoSEQ 96-well plate. As for the authors' bioinformatics: Because only junctional sequences without quality scores were contained in the immunoSEQ output, filtering matching that applied to full-length reads could not be performed. To assign V/J genes and CDR3, sequences were annotated using PyIR, a Python wrapper for IgBLAST v1.9, with IMGT germline references. Reads with weak V/J assignments (E-value above 1e-6), missing CDR3, stop codons, out-of-frame junctions, or ambiguous translated residues were removed. V3J clonotypes were defined as sequences sharing the same inferred V gene, J gene, and CDR3 amino acid sequence. To compute the percentage overlap between repertoires, the number of shared unique clonotypes was divided by the size of the smaller repertoire. Richness of each repertoire was evaluated using RTK rarefaction, the Chao1 estimator, and Recon v2.1 estimates of unobserved clonotypes. Generation probabilities for all TCRbeta clonotypes obtained by the gDNA method from a handful of donors were computed using OLGA. Held by TCRdb, this immuneACCESS table contains in-frame sequences only and omits some clones. Under half of the omission traces to an unresolved V gene where checked; the cause of the rest is unknown. The V and J calls and the clone size are those of that table, but D and trimming were determined from the DNA. This sample has fewer than 150,000 clones in its table, and under 70% of those were observed once. The ten biggest clones cover just under 25% of the sample.

With regard to this clone: The clone's antigen remains unknown. Per-base quality was not reported, and no clone a single base away is much larger than it.

Healthy HIV-negative adults with no recently reported acute infections or vaccinations were included as donors. Every donor was a Caucasian adult residing in Nashville, Tennessee, USA. The CD8 memory samples were a combination of magnetically selected CD45RO+ cells and CCR7-negative CD45RA+ effector memory (TemRA) cells. Blood was collected by leukapheresis, and PBMCs were isolated by Ficoll-Histopaque density gradient centrifugation and then cryopreserved in liquid nitrogen vapor phase. Analytical flow cytometry was used to check the purity and quantity of every magnetically sorted T cell population. Genomic DNA was isolated from every sorted fraction and measured by UV absorbance on a Nanodrop 2000c.

Sequences were obtained from memory CD8+ T cells sorted from blood. The cell subset or site label, read with the paper, signifies: CD45RO+ cells pooled with CCR7-negative TemRA cells. This clonotype originated in a woman aged 25 to 39 in good health. The chain uses TRBV6-4 and TRBJ1-2, with the D gene not confidently named. The DNA is TGTGCCAGCAGGGCCGGGCCGTACAGTGGCTACACCTTC. It is translated as CASRAGPYSGYTF.